This T cell receptor beta chain was obtained from a study of CD8+ T cells in alopecia areata. Study-level findings and limits: Across lesional scalp, and particularly alopecia totalis/universalis, clonality surpassed that of normal scalp.

Turning to this clone: Its antigen is undetermined.

Treatment given: oral pan-JAK inhibitor, 5-10 mg twice daily. Extracted RNA was reverse transcribed, and the resulting cDNA served as sequencing template. TCRdb's table, derived via immunoSEQ multiplex PCR, lists solely in-frame clones and lacks some. The sample comprises 150,000 to 200,000 clones, under 80% of which are singletons, and approximately 1.3% rests with the top ten. Looked up from germline, CDR1 is KGHSH and CDR2 is LQKENI. This CDR3 is 14 amino acids long. V was cut by 1 base and J by 5 bases, with 11 bases left in between. The material was CD4+ T cells sorted from blood, obtained between weeks 47 and 50, from a patient treated with tofacitinib. The genes are TRBV18 and TRBJ2-5, with a possible D match to TRBD2 (5 bases). The receptor was derived from a human donor with alopecia areata. DNA for the CDR3: TGTGCCAGCTCACCACTCGAAAGGAGGGAGACCCAGTACTTC. Translation: CASSPLERRETQYF. Variable domain in full (rest from reference TRBV18 and TRBJ2-5): NAGVMQNPRHLVRRRGQEARLRCSPMKGHSHVYWYRQLPEEGLKFMVYLQKENIIDESGMPKERFSAEFPKEGPSILRIQQVVRGDSAAYFCASSPLERRETQYFGPGTRLLVL.